Each of the 14 T cell receptor beta chains below was sequenced from the same sample in a study of T cells expressing NK-cell markers. TCRdb re-called the 5' RACE reads; one entry per CDR3 protein, DNA not given. The data show some 150,000 distinct CDR3 sequences, and the top ten clones hold approximately 35%. Sequenced material: blood T cells: a sorted CD56 or NKG2C T cell subset, CD4+ or CD8+ T cells, or bulk PBMC T cells (not recorded which). The receptors here all came from a woman between 50 and 59 years old in good health.

The chain combines TRBV12-3 or TRBV12-4 with TRBJ1-2; absent DNA, TCRdb's TRBD1 call cannot be checked. The CDR3 runs to 13 residues. CDR3 region: CASTPPGVEGYTF.

The chain uses TRBV27 and TRBJ2-1; with no DNA, the TCRdb D assignment of TRBD2 cannot be verified. This CDR3 spans 15 amino acids. Germline lookup yields CDR1 MNHEY and CDR2 SMNVEV (reference sequence). This chain's CDR3 is CASSLQSGSADGQFF.

V and J are TRBV12-3 or TRBV12-4 and TRBJ2-1; the TRBD1 assignment by TCRdb is unverifiable without DNA. This CDR3 has 17 amino acids. CDR3: CASRGTGATSSYNEQFF.

The chain uses TRBV29-1 and TRBJ2-3; TCRdb's D gene call, TRBD1, goes unchecked for lack of DNA. Germline-derived CDR1 and CDR2 are SQVTM and ANQGSEA. CDR3 length: 13 amino acids. The CDR3 is CSVYRDSTDTQYF.

J is TRBJ2-2 and V is TRBV29-1. The length of the CDR3 is 13 residues. Germline CDR1 is SQVTM and CDR2 is ANQGSEA. The CDR3 spells CSVAPENTGELFF.

The J gene is TRBJ2-1, the V gene TRBV2. CDR3 length: 15 amino acids. Germline CDR1 and CDR2: SNHLY and FYNNEI. The chain's CDR3 is CASSEDGISYNEQFF.

The rearrangement uses TRBV20-1 and TRBJ2-1; the TRBD2 assignment by TCRdb is unverifiable without DNA. CDR3 size: 14 residues. Looked up from germline, CDR1 is DFQATT and CDR2 is SNEGSKA (reference sequence). CDR3 region: CSAEWGGGRNEQFF.

The gene calls are TRBV4-1 and TRBJ2-3; TCRdb lists TRBD2, though no DNA is available to test this call. Germline loops: CDR1 MGHRA, CDR2 YSYEKL. CDR3 length equals 14 residues. The CDR3 sequence is CASSRNGAQDTQYF.

CDR3 region: CASSSTGSYNEQFF. The chain recombines TRBV6-2 or TRBV6-3 with TRBJ2-1; TCRdb selects TRBD1, and the lack of DNA leaves this call unchecked. From germline, CDR1 is MNHEY and CDR2 SVGEGT. The CDR3 spans 14 residues.

V usage is TRBV29-1 and J usage is TRBJ2-1; TCRdb returns TRBD2, unconfirmable since there is no DNA. Germline CDR1 and CDR2: SQVTM and ANQGSEA. This CDR3 has 13 amino acids. The CDR3 loop reads CSVVGTSGNEQFF.

This chain links TRBV5-1 with TRBJ2-1; TCRdb lists TRBD2, though no DNA is available to test this call. From germline, CDR1 is SGHRS and CDR2 YFSETQ. CDR3 length: 14 amino acids. CDR3 amino acids: CASRVSGPLNEQFF. The full variable domain, with the rest looked up from reference TRBV5-1 and TRBJ2-1, is KAGVTQTPRYLIKTRGQQVTLSCSPISGHRSVSWYQQTPGQGLQFLFEYFSETQRNKGNFPGRFSGRQFSNSRSEMNVSTLELGDSALYLCASRVSGPLNEQFFGPGTRLTVL.

This chain links TRBV4-2 with TRBJ2-7; TCRdb gives TRBD2 as the D gene, but with no DNA this cannot be confirmed. CDR3 length equals 13 residues. Germline CDR1 reads LGHNA; CDR2 reads YNFKEQ. The CDR3 sequence is CASSQEWEYEQYF.

This chain joins TRBV5-1 and TRBJ2-3; TCRdb outputs TRBD2, but without DNA this stays unchecked. CDR1 and CDR2 from the germline V gene are SGHRS and YFSETQ. The CDR3 contains 18 residues. CDR3 sequence reads: CASSLEWPIAGGTDTQYF.

The chain links TRBV7-3 to TRBJ2-2; TCRdb's D call of TRBD2 is untestable without DNA. This CDR3 spans 14 amino acids. Germline-derived CDR1 and CDR2 are SGHTA and FQGTGA. The CDR3 loop is CASMAAEATGELFF.